Listed below are T cell receptor beta chains from one sample, sequenced in a study of T cell responses to AZD1222 COVID-19 vaccine. Some clones are missing from TCRdb's copy, which holds only in-frame ones; the method was immunoSEQ multiplex PCR. The sample contains about 80,000 clones, around 85% of which appear only once. This specimen consisted of peripheral blood, obtained 28 days after the second AZD1222 dose. The receptors originated from an adult who received the AZD1222 COVID-19 vaccine. The CDR3 runs from the conserved cysteine through the conserved F or W. Each record gives: clone size, V gene, J gene, D gene, CDR3 protein, CDR3 DNA. D genes are given only for firm matches. Clone size appears in some rows only: once, few, many, or a class for an expanded clone.

>-|TRBV28|TRBJ1-5|-
CASSLRLINQPQHF
TGTGCCAGCAGTTTAAGGCTAATCAATCAGCCCCAGCATTTT
>-|TRBV5-4|TRBJ1-2|TRBD1
CASSATGRYTF
TGTGCCAGCAGCGCGACAGGGCGCTACACCTTC
>-|TRBV19|TRBJ2-3|-
CASSLGVGSQDTQYF
TGTGCCAGTAGCCTCGGGGTAGGTTCTCAAGATACGCAGTATTTT
>-|TRBV30|TRBJ1-5|-
CAWSRGTMEGEPQHF
TGTGCCTGGAGTCGGGGGACAATGGAGGGAGAGCCCCAGCATTTT
>-|TRBV10-3|TRBJ1-6|-
CAISGWNDNNSPLHF
TGTGCCATCAGTGGTTGGAACGACAATAATTCACCCCTCCACTTT
>once|TRBV6-6|TRBJ1-2|TRBD1
CASSPGTGTFYGYTF
TGTGCCAGCAGTCCCGGGACAGGGACCTTCTACGGCTACACCTTC
>-|TRBV29-1|TRBJ1-1|-
CSVLPQKTNTEAFF
TGCAGCGTCCTGCCACAGAAAACCAACACTGAAGCTTTCTTT
>-|TRBV3-1/TRBV3-2|TRBJ1-2|-
CASSQVSYGYTF
TGTGCCAGCAGCCAAGTTTCCTATGGCTACACCTTC
>-|TRBV4-2|TRBJ2-3|TRBD2
CASSQALAGGSTDTQYF
TGTGCCAGCAGCCAAGCACTAGCGGGGGGTTCCACAGATACGCAGTATTTT
>-|TRBV7-3|TRBJ1-1|TRBD1
CASSPGQGHTEAFF
TGTGCCAGCAGCCCCGGACAGGGTCACACTGAAGCTTTCTTT
>once|TRBV7-2|TRBJ1-2|TRBD1
CASSLARTGLGYGYTF
TGTGCCAGCAGCTTAGCGAGGACAGGGTTGGGCTATGGCTACACCTTC
>few|TRBV18|TRBJ1-4|-
CASSPPAEGNEKLFF
TGTGCCAGCTCACCTCCTGCAGAGGGCAATGAAAAACTGTTTTTT
>-|TRBV7-9|TRBJ1-2|-
CASSLQMDGYTF
TGTGCCAGCAGCCTCCAGATGGATGGCTACACCTTC
>-|TRBV7-2|TRBJ1-6|-
CASSLMQADNSPLHF
TGTGCCAGCAGCTTAATGCAGGCGGATAATTCACCCCTCCACTTT
>-|TRBV28|TRBJ2-7|-
CASSVVGPLSYEQYF
TGTGCCAGCAGTGTCGTAGGCCCACTCTCCTACGAGCAGTACTTC
>-|TRBV9|TRBJ2-7|TRBD2
CASSVGLAGGAIVEQYF
TGTGCCAGCAGCGTAGGACTAGCGGGGGGGGCTATAGTTGAGCAGTACTTC
>-|TRBV21-1|TRBJ1-1|-
CASSRTGQPTTNTEAFF
TGTGCCAGCAGCCGAACGGGTCAGCCTACCACGAACACTGAAGCTTTCTTT
>-|TRBV4-1|TRBJ1-2|-
CASSQVQGNGYTF
TGCGCCAGCAGCCAAGTGCAGGGGAATGGCTACACCTTC
>-|TRBV27|TRBJ1-4|-
CATGRRGVPPIEKLFF
TGTGCCACCGGGAGGAGGGGTGTCCCACCGATCGAAAAACTGTTTTTT
>few|TRBV5-6|TRBJ1-1|-
CASSFLSTEAFF
TGTGCCAGCAGCTTTCTTTCCACTGAAGCTTTCTTT
>-|TRBV9|TRBJ1-4|TRBD1
CASSVGTGANEKLFF
TGTGCCAGCAGCGTAGGTACAGGGGCTAATGAAAAACTGTTTTTT
>few|TRBV7-9|TRBJ2-3|-
CATETGFSADTQYF
TGTGCCACCGAGACAGGTTTCTCGGCAGATACGCAGTATTTT
>-|TRBV20-1|TRBJ2-7|-
CSAKEGLEQYF
TGCAGTGCTAAGGAGGGACTCGAGCAGTACTTC
>-|TRBV4-1|TRBJ1-5|-
CASSQSPGLVYQPQHF
TGCGCCAGCAGCCAAAGTCCAGGCCTTGTTTATCAGCCCCAGCATTTT
>-|TRBV7-9|TRBJ1-3|-
CASSLAYGNTIYF
TGTGCCAGCAGCTTAGCGTACGGAAACACCATATATTTT
>-|TRBV19|TRBJ1-4|TRBD1
CASSRDRDNEKLFF
TGTGCCAGTAGTAGGGACAGGGATAATGAAAAACTGTTTTTT
>-|TRBV19|TRBJ2-2|TRBD2
CASSRGGHTGELFF
TGTGCCAGTAGTCGGGGGGGGCACACCGGGGAGCTGTTTTTT
>-|TRBV6-5|TRBJ1-4|-
CASNRGGEGKLFF
TGTGCCAGCAACCGCGGAGGGGAGGGAAAACTGTTTTTT
>-|TRBV19|TRBJ2-5|-
CASSTPGQAREETQYF
TGTGCCAGTTCAACCCCTGGCCAGGCGAGGGAAGAGACCCAGTACTTC
>-|TRBV3-1/TRBV3-2|TRBJ1-3|-
CASSQTWDTLSGNTIYF
TGTGCCAGCAGCCAAACATGGGACACTCTCTCTGGAAACACCATATATTTT
>-|TRBV3-1/TRBV3-2|TRBJ1-5|TRBD1
CASSQGQGGNQPQHF
TGTGCCAGCAGCCAGGGACAGGGGGGTAATCAGCCCCAGCATTTT
>-|TRBV6-4|TRBJ1-2|-
CANHPIWYSYGYTF
TGTGCCAACCATCCGATATGGTACTCATATGGCTACACCTTC
>-|TRBV28|TRBJ1-2|-
CASSFIIGFSGYTF
TGTGCCAGCAGTTTCATAATAGGGTTTAGTGGCTACACCTTC
>-|TRBV29-1|TRBJ2-3|TRBD1
CSVGQGSTDTQYF
TGCAGCGTTGGACAGGGGAGCACAGATACGCAGTATTTT
>-|TRBV5-1|TRBJ1-3|-
CASSLGGTPVSGNTIYF
TGCGCCAGCAGCTTGGGTGGGACTCCGGTGAGTGGAAACACCATATATTTT
>-|TRBV14|TRBJ1-3|TRBD1
CASSQTDRVILSGNTIYF
TGTGCCAGCAGCCAAACCGACAGGGTGATTTTGTCTGGAAACACCATATATTTT
>-|TRBV3-1/TRBV3-2|TRBJ2-2|-
CASSRPYTGELFF
TGTGCCAGCAGCCGACCGTACACCGGGGAGCTGTTTTTT
>-|TRBV27|TRBJ2-4|TRBD1
CASSTFIQGTKNIQYF
TGTGCCAGCAGTACATTTATACAGGGGACCAAAAACATTCAGTACTTC
>-|TRBV9|TRBJ2-1|-
CASSVAPRLASGEQFF
TGTGCCAGCAGCGTAGCCCCTCGGCTAGCTAGTGGTGAGCAGTTCTTC
>-|TRBV6-5|TRBJ1-2|-
CASRRTGTYGYTF
TGTGCCAGCAGACGCACAGGGACCTATGGCTACACCTTC
>-|TRBV3-1/TRBV3-2|TRBJ1-2|TRBD1
CASSQDRDYDRANYGYTF
TGTGCCAGCAGCCAAGATCGGGATTATGACAGGGCTAACTATGGCTACACCTTC
>few|TRBV28|TRBJ2-4|-
CASSLLSFGDIQYF
TGTGCCAGCAGTTTACTCAGCTTTGGGGACATTCAGTACTTC
>few|TRBV14|TRBJ2-7|-
CASSQVSYEQYF
TGTGCCAGCAGCCAAGTTAGTTACGAGCAGTACTTC
>-|TRBV18|TRBJ1-1|-
CASSPDQNTEAFF
TGTGCCAGCTCACCGGACCAGAACACTGAAGCTTTCTTT
>once|TRBV6-1|TRBJ1-4|-
CASSEMRGNEKLFF
TGTGCCAGCAGTGAAATGAGGGGAAATGAAAAACTGTTTTTT
>-|TRBV28|TRBJ2-7|TRBD1
CASSPDREDDSEQYF
TGTGCCAGCAGTCCGGACAGGGAAGACGACTCCGAGCAGTACTTC
>-|TRBV7-8|TRBJ2-2|-
CASSRDTMTNTGELFF
TGTGCCAGCAGCCGGGACACCATGACGAACACCGGGGAGCTGTTTTTT
>-|TRBV6-2/TRBV6-3|TRBJ1-5|-
CASSHQGPHNQPQHF
TGTGCCAGCAGTCATCAGGGTCCCCACAATCAGCCCCAGCATTTT
>many|TRBV6-1|TRBJ1-5|-
CASSEAPGNQPQHF
TGTGCCAGCAGTGAAGCCCCAGGCAATCAGCCCCAGCATTTT
>once|TRBV28|TRBJ1-2|-
CASSLGARANYGYTF
TGTGCCAGCAGTTTGGGGGCTAGAGCTAACTATGGCTACACCTTC